This paragraph covers one TCR beta chain sequence. Its antigen is still unknown. The record originates from a study of T cell responses to AZD1222 COVID-19 vaccine. Background on the study: Investigators merged groups given second doses at roughly 4 or roughly 12 weeks. Whole-study findings and limits: Reportedly, nearly half of unique spike TCRs recognized epitopes outside B.1.351/B.1.1.7 mutations. The donor cohort was predominantly white British with a female majority, and clonal diversity may have been underestimated. Elevations in Spike-specific TCR breadth and depth followed administration of two AZD1222 doses.

Produced via immunoSEQ multiplex PCR; TCRdb's table is partial and in-frame only. The table has over 130,000 clones, approximately 89% seen once. This CDR3 has 13 residues. Germline CDR1 and CDR2: MNHEY and SMNVEV (reference sequence). The V and J ends lost 8 bases and 7 bases respectively, with 17 bases between them. Source: peripheral blood, taken on day 0 of AZD1222 vaccination. V and J are TRBV27 and TRBJ1-1, with D perhaps matching TRBD1 (5 bases). The TCR originated in an adult in good health. For the CDR3, the DNA is TGTGCCAGCTCTCCCGGGGCCGAGCTTGAAGCTTTCTTT. The encoded protein is CASSPGAELEAFF.